This T cell receptor beta chain was found in a study of shared clonotypes between healthy human individuals. In germline, CDR1 is SGHTA, CDR2 FQGNSA. CDR3 length: 13 residues. V was shortened by 2 bases and J by 11 bases, with 13 bases between the two germline ends. On this clone itself: Its specificity is not known.

Profiling relied on immunoSEQ multiplex PCR, and the TCRdb table lists in-frame clones only, not all of them. The profile shows more than 2 million clones, 95% of them singletons. The study, taken as a whole, reports: Naive subsets typically showed greater estimated richness than memory subsets.

The material sequenced was naive CD4+ T cells sorted from blood. Indicated subset: CD45RA+ positively selected. The gene calls are TRBV7-2 and TRBJ1-5; the D is unclear. This TCR was sampled from a man between 18 and 29 years old in good health. The CDR3 sequence: CASSLKGSGSQHF. The CDR3 DNA sequence: TGTGCCAGCAGCTTAAAGGGTTCTGGGTCCCAGCATTTT.